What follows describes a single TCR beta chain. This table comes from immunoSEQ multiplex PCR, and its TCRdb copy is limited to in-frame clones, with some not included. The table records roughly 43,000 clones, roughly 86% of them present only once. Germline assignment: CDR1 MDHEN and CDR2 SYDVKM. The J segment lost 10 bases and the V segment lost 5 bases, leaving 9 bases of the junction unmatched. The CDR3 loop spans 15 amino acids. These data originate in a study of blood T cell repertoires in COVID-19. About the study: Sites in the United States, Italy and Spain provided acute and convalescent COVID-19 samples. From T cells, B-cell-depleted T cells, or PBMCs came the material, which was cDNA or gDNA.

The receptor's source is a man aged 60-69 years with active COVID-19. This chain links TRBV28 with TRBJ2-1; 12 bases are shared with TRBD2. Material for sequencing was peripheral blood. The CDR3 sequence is CASSLTSGRSREQFF. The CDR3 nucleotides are TGTGCCAGCAGTCTGACTAGCGGGAGAAGTCGGGAGCAGTTCTTC. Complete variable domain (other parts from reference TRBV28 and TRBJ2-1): DVKVTQSSRYLVKRTGEKVFLECVQDMDHENMFWYRQDPGLGLRLIYFSYDVKMKEKGDIPEGYSVSREKKERFSLILESASTNQTSMYLCASSLTSGRSREQFFGPGTRLTVL.